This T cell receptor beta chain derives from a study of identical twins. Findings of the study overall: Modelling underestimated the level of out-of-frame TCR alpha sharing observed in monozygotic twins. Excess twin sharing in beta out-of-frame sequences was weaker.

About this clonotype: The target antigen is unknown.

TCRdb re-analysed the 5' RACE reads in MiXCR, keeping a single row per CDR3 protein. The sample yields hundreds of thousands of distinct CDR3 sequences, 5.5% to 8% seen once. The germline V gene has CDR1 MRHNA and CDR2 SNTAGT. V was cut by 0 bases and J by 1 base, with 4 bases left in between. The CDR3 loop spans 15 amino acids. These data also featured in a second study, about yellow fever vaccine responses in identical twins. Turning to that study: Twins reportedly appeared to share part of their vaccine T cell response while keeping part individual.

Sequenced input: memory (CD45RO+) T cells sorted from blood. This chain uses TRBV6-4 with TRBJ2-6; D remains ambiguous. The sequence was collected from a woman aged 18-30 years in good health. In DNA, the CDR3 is TGTGCCAGCAGTGACTCAGGGTCTGGGGCCAACGTCCTGACTTTC. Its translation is CASSDSGSGANVLTF.